This T cell receptor (beta chain) was identified in a study of T cells in Graves' hyperthyroidism and ophthalmopathy. V was cut by 6 bases and J by 1 base, with 16 bases left in between. The CDR3 is made up of 16 amino acids. Germline V CDR1 and CDR2: MDHEN, SYDVKM. Many counts were recorded for this clonotype. Diagnosis relied on clinical symptoms, serum thyroxine and TRAb, thyroid ultrasound and orbital computed tomography. The TCR beta CDR3 regions underwent amplification using RNA transcripts as the source. HTBI primers were employed in a first-round RT-PCR of the TCR CDR3. One entry per CDR3 protein, called by TCRdb with MiXCR from the multiplex PCR reads. The sample includes 250,000 to 300,000 distinct CDR3 sequences, roughly 14% of them seen just once.

The sequenced material came from blood. J is TRBJ1-5 and V is TRBV28; TRBD1 might be the D (5 bases). The sequence derives from a woman in her twenties or thirties with Graves' hyperthyroidism that later progressed to Graves' ophthalmopathy. Written as DNA, the CDR3 is TGTGCCAGCAGGGGGGTTCGGGGAAGCAGCAATCAGCCCCAGCATTTT. This gives the protein CASRGVRGSSNQPQHF.